This is a list of T cell receptor beta chains from one sample in a study of T cells in localized non-small cell lung cancer. TCRdb's copy holds only in-frame clones and misses some; the assay was immunoSEQ multiplex PCR. The table includes about 28,000 clones, 84% detected once. The sample here was peripheral blood mononuclear cells, taken before any cancer treatment. Receptors were obtained from a man aged 35 to 69 with stage III lung adenocarcinoma. The CDR3 runs from the conserved cysteine through the conserved F or W. The D gene is left open where the match is weak. Expanded clones are given a class, and other clones once, few, many or no size at all.

NA	TRBJ2-1	TRBD2	TRBV27	16	TGTGCCAGCAGTCCTGGGACTAGCGGGAGGGCCGATGAGCAGTTCTTC	CASSPGTSGRADEQFF
NA	TRBJ2-7	NA	TRBV5-1	11	TGCGCCAGCAGCTTGCAGGGAGAGCAGTACTTC	CASSLQGEQYF
once	TRBJ1-6	NA	TRBV18	13	TGTGCCAGCTCACCCCAGGGTTATTCACCCCTCCACTTT	CASSPQGYSPLHF
once	TRBJ2-7	TRBD1	TRBV7-9	13	TGTGCCAGCAGCGCCGGGACAGGGGTGTCGCAGTACTTC	CASSAGTGVSQYF
NA	TRBJ2-7	TRBD1	TRBV7-7	14	TGTGCTAGCAGTCCGTCCCGGGACAGTTACGAGCAGTACTTC	CASSPSRDSYEQYF
NA	TRBJ1-1	NA	TRBV5-1	14	TGCGCCAGCAGCTTTAGGGGAATGAACACTGAAGCTTTCTTT	CASSFRGMNTEAFF
NA	TRBJ1-1	NA	TRBV7-9	13	TGTGCCAGCAGCTTCGGGAGGTCCACTGAAGCTTTCTTT	CASSFGRSTEAFF
NA	TRBJ1-2	NA	TRBV5-6	12	TGTGCCAGCAGCTTGCTATGGGATGGCTACACCTTC	CASSLLWDGYTF
once	TRBJ2-5	TRBD1	TRBV5-1	15	TGCGCCAGCAGCGGAGGGACAGGGGGACAAGAGACCCAGTACTTC	CASSGGTGGQETQYF
once	TRBJ1-4	TRBD1	TRBV6-1	14	TGTGCCAGCACAGGGGGAGCAACTAATGAAAAACTGTTTTTT	CASTGGATNEKLFF
few	TRBJ1-4	NA	TRBV28	14	TGTGCCAGCAGTTTGGCAGGGGCTAATGAAAAACTGTTTTTT	CASSLAGANEKLFF
NA	TRBJ2-7	NA	TRBV14	14	TGTGCCAGCAGCCAAGTCCGAAAGGTCTACGAGCAGTACTTC	CASSQVRKVYEQYF
NA	TRBJ2-2	NA	TRBV6-4	12	TGTGCCAGCAGGCGTGGGACCGGGGAGCTGTTTTTT	CASRRGTGELFF
NA	TRBJ1-1	NA	TRBV11-3	14	TGTGCCAGCAGCGAAAATGGCGAGAACACTGAAGCTTTCTTT	CASSENGENTEAFF
NA	TRBJ1-1	TRBD1	TRBV25-1	13	TGTGCCAGCCGAGGGACAGGGTACACTGAAGCTTTCTTT	CASRGTGYTEAFF
NA	TRBJ1-5	NA	TRBV28	11	TGTGCCAGCAGTTTTTTGATGCCCCAGCATTTT	CASSFLMPQHF
NA	TRBJ2-5	NA	TRBV29-1	12	TGCAGCGTTGCAGGGTTTCAAGAGACCCAGTACTTC	CSVAGFQETQYF
medium-sized	TRBJ1-5	NA	TRBV6-5	13	TGTGCCAGCAGTTCGACAGTTGGGCAGCCCCAGCATTTT	CASSSTVGQPQHF
NA	TRBJ1-1	NA	TRBV11-2	12	TGTGCCAGCAAAGGGGGTCACACTGAAGCTTTCTTT	CASKGGHTEAFF
once	TRBJ2-1	TRBD1	TRBV18	16	TGTGCCAGCTCACCCTTTATGGGGACAGGGGGACATGAGCAGTTCTTC	CASSPFMGTGGHEQFF
NA	TRBJ1-5	NA	TRBV11-3	15	TGTGCCAGCAGCTGGCGACACAGGGTTTATCAGCCCCAGCATTTT	CASSWRHRVYQPQHF
NA	TRBJ1-2	NA	TRBV11-2	15	TGTGCCAGCAGCTTAGGGACGGCGTCTAACTATGGCTACACCTTC	CASSLGTASNYGYTF
NA	TRBJ2-1	NA	TRBV19	15	TGTGCCAGTAGTATATGGGGTAGCGGTATCGACGGGCAGTTCTTC	CASSIWGSGIDGQFF
NA	TRBJ2-5	TRBD2	TRBV28	16	TGTGCCAGCAACCCGCCGGGGACTAGCGAGCAAGAGACCCAGTACTTC	CASNPPGTSEQETQYF
NA	TRBJ1-6	TRBD1	TRBV6-1	14	TGTGCCAGCAGAGTGGGGACAGGGGCTTCACCCCTCCACTTT	CASRVGTGASPLHF
NA	TRBJ2-7	TRBD2	TRBV7-9	14	TGTGCCAGCAGCCCTAGCGGTTACTCCTACGAGCAGTACTTC	CASSPSGYSYEQYF
NA	TRBJ2-2	NA	TRBV6-5	14	TGTGCCAGCAGTACAGAAGGGAACACCGGGGAGCTGTTTTTT	CASSTEGNTGELFF